This T cell receptor beta chain was obtained from a study of shared clonotypes between healthy human individuals. At the level of the study: CD4 naive and CD4 memory each took three plates per donor, while CD8 naive took two and CD8 memory one. Study findings and constraints: Naive CD4 clonotypes were shared across a handful of donors at roughly 5.3%.

Germline CDR1 SGHVS, CDR2 FNYEAQ. The length of the CDR3 is 14 residues. With 6 bases removed from V and 0 bases from J, the gap between germline ends came to 9 bases. This clone was recorded only once. No antigen is known for it. This specimen includes other DNA sequences encoding the same CDR3. Genomic DNA (from each subset) was split evenly across several immunoSEQ plates. Original handling: ImmunoSEQ junction-only sequences lacked quality scores, so their filtering differed. Method: immunoSEQ multiplex PCR; TCRdb's copy keeps in-frame clones and lacks some. The DNA was the basis for D and trimming; V, J and clone size are from that table. The table lists a few million clones, just over 90% of them singletons.

The clonotype originates from a man aged 18-30 years in good health. What was sequenced was naive CD4+ T cells sorted from blood. This sample's subset: CD45RA+ positively selected. The chain uses TRBV7-6 and TRBJ1-3; D not resolved. CDR3 protein: CASSLTSSGNTIYF. The CDR3 nucleotides are TGTGCCAGCAGTCTAACTAGCTCTGGAAACACCATATATTTT. Variable domain in full (rest from reference TRBV7-6 and TRBJ1-3): GAGVSQSPRYKVTKRGQDVALRCDPISGHVSLYWYRQALGQGPEFLTYFNYEAQQDKSGLPNDRFSAERPEGSISTLTIQRTEQRDSAMYRCASSLTSSGNTIYFGEGSWLTVV.